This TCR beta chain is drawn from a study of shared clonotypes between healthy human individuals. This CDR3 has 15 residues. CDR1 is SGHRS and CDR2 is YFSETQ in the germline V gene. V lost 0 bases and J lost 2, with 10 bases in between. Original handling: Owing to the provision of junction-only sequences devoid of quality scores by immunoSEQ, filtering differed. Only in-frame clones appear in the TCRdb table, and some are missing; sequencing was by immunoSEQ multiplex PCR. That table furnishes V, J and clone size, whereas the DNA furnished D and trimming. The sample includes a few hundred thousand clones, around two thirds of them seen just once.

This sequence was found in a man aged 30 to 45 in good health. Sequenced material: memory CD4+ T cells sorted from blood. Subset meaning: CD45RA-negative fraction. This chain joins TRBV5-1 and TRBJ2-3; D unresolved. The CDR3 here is CASSLVVGSTDTQYF. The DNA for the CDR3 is TGCGCCAGCAGCTTGGTGGTCGGATCCACAGATACGCAGTATTTT.